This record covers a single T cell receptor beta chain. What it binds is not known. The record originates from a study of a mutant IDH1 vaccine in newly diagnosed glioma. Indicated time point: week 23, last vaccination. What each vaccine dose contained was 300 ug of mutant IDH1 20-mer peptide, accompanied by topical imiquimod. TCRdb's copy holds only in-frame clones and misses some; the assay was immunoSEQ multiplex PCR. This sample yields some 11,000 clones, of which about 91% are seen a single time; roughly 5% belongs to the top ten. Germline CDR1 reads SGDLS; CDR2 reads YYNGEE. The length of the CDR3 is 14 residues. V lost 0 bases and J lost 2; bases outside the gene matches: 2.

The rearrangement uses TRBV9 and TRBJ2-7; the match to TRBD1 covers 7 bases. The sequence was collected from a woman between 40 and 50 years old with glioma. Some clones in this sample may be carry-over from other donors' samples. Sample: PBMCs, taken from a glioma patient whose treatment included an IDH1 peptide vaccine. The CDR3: CASSVGDRPYEQYF. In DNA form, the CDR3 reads TGTGCCAGCAGCGTAGGGGACAGACCCTACGAGCAGTACTTC.